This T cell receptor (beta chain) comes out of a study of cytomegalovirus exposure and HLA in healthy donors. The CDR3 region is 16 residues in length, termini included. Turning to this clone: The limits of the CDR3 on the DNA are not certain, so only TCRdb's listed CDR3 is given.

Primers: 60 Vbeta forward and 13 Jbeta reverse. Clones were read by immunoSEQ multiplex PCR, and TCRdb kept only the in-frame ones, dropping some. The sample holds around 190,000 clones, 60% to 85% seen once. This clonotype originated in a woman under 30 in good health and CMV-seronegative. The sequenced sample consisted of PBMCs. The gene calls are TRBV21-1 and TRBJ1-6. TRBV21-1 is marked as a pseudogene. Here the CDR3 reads CASSKVRARGGSPLHF.